This T cell receptor beta chain was captured in a study of T cells in Graves' hyperthyroidism and ophthalmopathy. Study-wide points: Most thyroid clonotypes expanded above 0.001 were also detected in blood.

TCR beta CDR3 regions were amplified from RNA transcripts. Initially, a first-round RT-PCR of the TCR CDR3 employed the HTBI primer set. MiXCR, applied by TCRdb to the multiplex PCR reads, yields one record per CDR3 protein. The table records about 700,000 distinct CDR3 sequences, approximately 15% of them present only once. A few counts support this clonotype. Its antigen remains unknown. No ophthalmopathy progression within 18 months constituted stable Graves' hyperthyroidism. It was uncontrolled infection, other autoimmune disease, pregnancy or lactation that excluded patients. The PBMCs studied were ones that came from 10 ml fresh peripheral blood. This CDR3 contains 13 residues. The germline CDR1 and CDR2 sequences are SNHLY and FYNNEI. Trimming pared 1 base from V and 5 bases from J, leaving 8 bases between.

The rearrangement joins TRBV2 to TRBJ2-5; D is undetermined. This sequence originates from a young woman with Graves' hyperthyroidism. The source material was blood. The CDR3 DNA sequence: TGTGCCAGCAGTGAAGGTCACTGGGAGACCCAGTACTTC. It yields the protein CASSEGHWETQYF. Full variable domain (rest looked up from reference TRBV2 and TRBJ2-5): EPEVTQTPSHQVTQMGQEVILRCVPISNHLYFYWYRQILGQKVEFLVSFYNNEISEKSEIFDDQFSVERPDGSNFTLKIRSTKLEDSAMYFCASSEGHWETQYFGPGTRLLVL.